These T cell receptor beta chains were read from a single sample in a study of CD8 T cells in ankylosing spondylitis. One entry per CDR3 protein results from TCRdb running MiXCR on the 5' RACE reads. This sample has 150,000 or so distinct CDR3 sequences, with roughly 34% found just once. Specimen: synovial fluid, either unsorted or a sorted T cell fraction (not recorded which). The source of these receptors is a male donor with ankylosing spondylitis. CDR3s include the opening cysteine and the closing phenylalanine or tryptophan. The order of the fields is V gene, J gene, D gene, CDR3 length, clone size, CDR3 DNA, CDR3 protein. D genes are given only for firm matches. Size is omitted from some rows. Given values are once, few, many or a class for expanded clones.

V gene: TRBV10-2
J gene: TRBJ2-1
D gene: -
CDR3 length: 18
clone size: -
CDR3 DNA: TGCGCCACCTTCCCCGGGGGATCGCCGGTACTTTTCTACAATGAGCAGTTCTTC
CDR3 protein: CATFPGGSPVLFYNEQFF

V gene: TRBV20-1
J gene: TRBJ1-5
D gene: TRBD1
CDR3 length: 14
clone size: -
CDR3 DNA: TGCAGTGCTAGTAAGACAGGGAGCAATCAGCCCCAGCATTTT
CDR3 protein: CSASKTGSNQPQHF

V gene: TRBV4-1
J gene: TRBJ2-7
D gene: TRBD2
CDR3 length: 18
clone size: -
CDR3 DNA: TGCGCCAGCAGCCAGCCCCCGGGACTAGCGGGAGCAACCTACGAGCAGTACTTC
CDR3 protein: CASSQPPGLAGATYEQYF

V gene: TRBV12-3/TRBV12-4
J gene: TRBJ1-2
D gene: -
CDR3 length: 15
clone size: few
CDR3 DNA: TGTGCCAGCAGTTTCCTGGGGGAAGGCAGCTATGGCTACACCTTC
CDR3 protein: CASSFLGEGSYGYTF

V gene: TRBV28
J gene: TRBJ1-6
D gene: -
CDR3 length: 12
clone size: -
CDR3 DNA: TGTGCCAGCACCAATGGGGGGCATTGGGTCCACTTT
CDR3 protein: CASTNGGHWVHF

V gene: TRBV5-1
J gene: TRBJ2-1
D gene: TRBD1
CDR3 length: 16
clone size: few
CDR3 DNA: TGCGCCAGCAGCTCTTCTCACAGGGGGTCCTACAATGAGCAGTTCTTC
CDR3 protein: CASSSSHRGSYNEQFF

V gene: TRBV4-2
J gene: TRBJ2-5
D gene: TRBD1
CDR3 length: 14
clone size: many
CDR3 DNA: TGTGCCAGCAGCCAGGGGACAGGGAGAGAGACCCAGTACTTC
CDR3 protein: CASSQGTGRETQYF

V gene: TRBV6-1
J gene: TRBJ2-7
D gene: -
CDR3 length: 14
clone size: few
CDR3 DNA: TGTGCCAGCACCTTCTGGGGGGTCTCCTACGAGCAGTACTTC
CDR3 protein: CASTFWGVSYEQYF

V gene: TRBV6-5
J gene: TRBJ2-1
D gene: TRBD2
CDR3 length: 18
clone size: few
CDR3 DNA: TGTGCCAGCAGTTGGACTAGCGGGGGCCAAAGCTCCTACAATGAGCAGTTCTTC
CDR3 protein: CASSWTSGGQSSYNEQFF

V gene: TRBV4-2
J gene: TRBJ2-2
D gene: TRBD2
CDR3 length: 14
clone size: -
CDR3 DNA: TGTGCCAGCAGGTGGACTAGCGGTGAGGGGGAGCTGTTTTTT
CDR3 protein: CASRWTSGEGELFF

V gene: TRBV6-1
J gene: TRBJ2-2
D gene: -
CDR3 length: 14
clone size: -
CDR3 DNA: TGTGCCAGCAGGGTATTCGGAAAGCCCGGGGAGCTGTTTTTT
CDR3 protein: CASRVFGKPGELFF

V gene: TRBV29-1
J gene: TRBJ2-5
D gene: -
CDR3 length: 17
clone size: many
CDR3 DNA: TGCAGCGCCCTAAGCGAGGGCCCGGTTGGGTCTGGAGAGACCCAGTACTTC
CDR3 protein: CSALSEGPVGSGETQYF

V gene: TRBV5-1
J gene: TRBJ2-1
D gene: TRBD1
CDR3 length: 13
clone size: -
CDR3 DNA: TGCGCCAGCAGCTTGGGGGACAGGGGTGAGCAGTTCTTC
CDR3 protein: CASSLGDRGEQFF

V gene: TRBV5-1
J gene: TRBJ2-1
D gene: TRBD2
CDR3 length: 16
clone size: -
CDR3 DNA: TGCGCCAGCAGCTTGGGGGGGGCTAGCGGGAGAACTGAGCAGTTCTTC
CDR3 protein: CASSLGGASGRTEQFF